The 21 T cell receptor beta chains below all came from one sample that was sequenced in a study of response to subunit inactivated influenza vaccine. TCRdb re-derived calls from the RT-PCR reads in MiXCR, one entry per CDR3 protein. The table shows roughly 780,000 distinct CDR3 sequences, with about 18% occurring only once. The specimen was PBMCs from blood, collected about 5 days after vaccination. The receptors were sampled from a man aged 45 to 65 who received an inactivated influenza vaccine.

Only a few counts were recorded for this clonotype. This chain connects TRBV12-3 or TRBV12-4 to TRBJ1-4; 8 positions match TRBD1. V was pared by 5 bases and J by 7 bases, with 9 bases of the junction left unmatched. The CDR3 sequence is 15 residues long. The CDR3 DNA reads as TGTGCCAGCAGTCCGCGGACAGGGCTTTTTGAAAAACTGTTTTTT. Translation gives CASSPRTGLFEKLFF.

This clonotype was seen more than once but under ten times. The chain uses TRBV29-1 and TRBJ2-7; D possibly corresponds to TRBD1 (6 bases). Germline CDR1 SQVTM, CDR2 ANQGSEA. The germline V and J ends were trimmed by 6 bases and 0 bases, with 12 bases remaining between them. The CDR3 sequence is 13 residues long. CDR3 amino acids: CSVRDINSYEQYF. As DNA, the CDR3 is TGCAGCGTGAGGGACATCAACTCCTACGAGCAGTACTTC.

The rearrangement joins TRBV6-5 to TRBJ2-5; no definite D call. Germline V gene sequence: CDR1 MNHEY, CDR2 SVGAGI. The CDR3 spans 15 residues. With 0 bases removed from V and 2 bases from J, the gap between germline ends came to 10 bases. CDR3 sequence (DNA): TGTGCCAGCAGTTACTCTTCGGTGAGGCAAGAGACCCAGTACTTC. It specifies CASSYSSVRQETQYF.

This sequence joins TRBV20-1 and TRBJ2-7; maybe TRBD2 (6 bases). The CDR3 has 11 amino acids. Per the germline V gene, CDR1 is DFQATT and CDR2 is SNEGSKA (reference sequence). V lost 3 bases and J 4 bases, leaving 7 bases between the germline ends. The CDR3: CSARTSYEQYF. The CDR3 DNA reads TGCAGTGCTAGGACTAGTTACGAGCAGTACTTC.

J is TRBJ2-7 and V is TRBV7-2; tentative D call: TRBD1 (5 bases). CDR3 length: 15 amino acids. V shed 5 bases and J shed 0 bases, with 14 bases lying between them. The germline V gene has CDR1 SGHTA and CDR2 FQGNSA. Written as DNA, the CDR3 is TGTGCCAGCAGCAAGGGGCCGGAGATCTCCTACGAGCAGTACTTC. It encodes CASSKGPEISYEQYF.

The chain links TRBV7-7 to TRBJ1-1, with TRBD1 identical over 10 bases. From germline, CDR1 is SSHAT and CDR2 FNYEAQ (reference sequence). The V segment lost 2 bases and the J segment 5 bases; nucleotides outside the gene matches: 8. The CDR3 has 16 amino acids. This chain's CDR3 is CASSLPQTGGWTEAFF. The CDR3 region has the DNA TGTGCCAGCAGCTTACCCCAGACAGGGGGCTGGACTGAAGCTTTCTTT.

This sequence joins TRBV12-3 or TRBV12-4 and TRBJ1-2; no reliable D call. The ends were cut back, 3 bases at V and 8 bases at J, with 10 bases in the middle. The CDR3 contains 12 residues. CDR3 loop: CASSFMGTGYTF. In nucleotides, the CDR3 is TGTGCCAGCAGTTTCATGGGTACGGGCTACACCTTC.

This sequence joins TRBV20-1 and TRBJ2-3; D unclear. This CDR3 spans 13 amino acids. Germline-derived CDR1 and CDR2 are DFQATT and SNEGSKA (reference sequence). The V and J ends lost 6 bases and 4 bases respectively, with 14 bases between them. CDR3: CSALTSSPDTQYF. In DNA form, the CDR3 reads TGCAGTGCATTAACGTCGAGCCCAGATACGCAGTATTTT.

The rearrangement uses TRBV3-1 and TRBJ2-7; D gene unclear. The CDR3 is made up of 16 amino acids. V lost 4 bases, J lost 4 bases, and 20 bases lay in between. CDR1 and CDR2 from the germline V gene are LGHDT and YNNKEL (reference sequence). CDR3 sequence reads: CASSPVPLSPTYEQYF. As DNA, the CDR3 is TGTGCCAGCAGCCCGGTACCACTAAGTCCCACTTACGAGCAGTACTTC.

The V gene is TRBV6-1, the J gene TRBJ1-2, with TRBD1 as a possible D gene (5 bases). Germline V gives CDR1 MNHNS, CDR2 SASEGT. The CDR3 is 13 amino acids. V lost 8 bases and J 5 bases, leaving 15 bases between the germline ends. The DNA of the CDR3 is TGTGCCAGCTTGACTTGGGGGGATTATGGCTACACCTTC. This encodes CASLTWGDYGYTF.

The chain has TRBV6-5 and TRBJ1-1; a weak D match, TRBD1 (5 bases). The CDR3 totals 15 residues. Germline V gene sequence: CDR1 MNHEY, CDR2 SVGAGI. The ends were cut back, 4 bases at V and 5 bases at J, with 17 bases in the middle. CDR3: CASSLIGTHVTEAFF. The CDR3 DNA sequence: TGTGCCAGCAGTTTAATCGGGACCCATGTTACTGAAGCTTTCTTT.

V and J are TRBV5-1 and TRBJ2-5; D may be TRBD2 (5 bases). The CDR3 totals 14 residues. Trimming stripped 0 bases from V and 7 bases from J, with 13 bases between. From germline, CDR1 is SGHRS and CDR2 YFSETQ. The CDR3 nucleotides are TGCGCCAGCAGCTTGGTCGGAGGAGTGGGGACCCAGTACTTC. Protein product: CASSLVGGVGTQYF.

This clonotype has a handful of counts. The chain uses TRBV7-9 and TRBJ2-3; 9 bases align to TRBD1. J lost 4 bases, V lost 3 bases, and 11 bases had no gene match. This CDR3 has 17 residues. Germline values: CDR1 SEHNR, CDR2 FQNEAQ (reference sequence). The CDR3 spells CASSFGTGSDFPDTQYF. The CDR3 DNA follows: TGTGCCAGCAGCTTCGGGACAGGGTCCGATTTCCCAGATACGCAGTATTTT.

This sequence joins TRBV20-1 and TRBJ2-1; 11 nucleotides agree with TRBD2. CDR3 length: 14 residues. Germline V gene lookup returns CDR1 DFQATT and CDR2 SNEGSKA (reference sequence). V trimming: 6 bases; J trimming: 7 bases; junction bases outside the gene matches: 8. CDR3 protein: CSARGLAAKNEQFF. In DNA, the CDR3 is TGCAGTGCAAGGGGACTAGCGGCTAAGAATGAGCAGTTCTTC.

In this sample, this clonotype turned up a few times. The chain joins TRBV7-2 to TRBJ2-3; D gene uncertain. V lost 5 bases and J lost 5, with 14 bases in between. The germline CDR1 and CDR2 sequences are SGHTA and FQGNSA. This CDR3 is 14 amino acids long. The CDR3 region is CASSLSSGVDTQYF. Written as DNA, the CDR3 is TGTGCCAGCAGCCTCTCCTCAGGTGTAGATACGCAGTATTTT. Full variable domain (rest looked up from reference TRBV7-2 and TRBJ2-3): GAGVSQSPSNKVTEKGKDVELRCDPISGHTALYWYRQSLGQGLEFLIYFQGNSAPDKSGLPSDRFSAERTGGSVSTLTIQRTQQEDSAVYLCASSLSSGVDTQYFGPGTRLTVL.

This clonotype was seen only a few times. This rearrangement joins TRBV20-1 to TRBJ2-3, with D unresolved. The length of the CDR3 is 14 residues. V was shortened by 5 bases and J by 8 bases, with 20 bases between the two germline ends. Germline V CDR1 and CDR2: DFQATT, SNEGSKA (reference sequence). The CDR3 nucleotides are TGCAGTGCTCCCCTTCCCGGCTACCCAAGTACGCAGTATTTT. It is translated as CSAPLPGYPSTQYF.

A few counts support this clonotype. V is TRBV7-2 and J is TRBJ1-1; D gene uncertain. The CDR3 sequence is 14 residues long. V lost 4 bases and J 0 bases, leaving 9 bases between the germline ends. The germline V gene encodes CDR1 SGHTA and CDR2 FQGNSA. The CDR3 bases are TGTGCCAGCAGCTCCCGACGGATGAACACTGAAGCTTTCTTT. Amino acids: CASSSRRMNTEAFF. Complete variable domain (other parts from reference TRBV7-2 and TRBJ1-1): GAGVSQSPSNKVTEKGKDVELRCDPISGHTALYWYRQSLGQGLEFLIYFQGNSAPDKSGLPSDRFSAERTGGSVSTLTIQRTQQEDSAVYLCASSSRRMNTEAFFGQGTRLTVV.

This clonotype was counted at least ten times. The gene calls are TRBV7-6 and TRBJ2-7; D is tentatively TRBD1 or TRBD2 (5 bases each). V lost 4 bases and J lost 4, with 14 bases in between. Per the germline V gene, CDR1 is SGHVS and CDR2 is FNYEAQ. The CDR3 loop spans 14 amino acids. The CDR3 spells CASSSRDVGYEQYF. The CDR3 DNA follows: TGTGCCAGCAGCTCCCGGGACGTTGGATACGAGCAGTACTTC.

There are many counts of this clonotype. The chain combines TRBV4-3 with TRBJ1-2; 8 bases match TRBD1. The V gene end was trimmed by 2 bases and the J gene end by 0 bases; junction bases not matched to a gene: 8. Germline V gene sequence: CDR1 LGHNA, CDR2 YSLEER. CDR3 length: 17 residues. The CDR3 DNA follows: TGCGCCAGCAGCCAAACGACAGGGGTCATAGCTAACTATGGCTACACCTTC. Protein: CASSQTTGVIANYGYTF.

This clonotype has more than one count but fewer than ten. J is TRBJ2-7 and V is TRBV20-1; D tentatively reads TRBD1 or TRBD2 (6 bases each). The CDR3 length is 14 residues. CDR1 is DFQATT and CDR2 is SNEGSKA in the germline V gene (reference sequence). V lost 0 bases and J 7 bases, leaving 16 bases between the germline ends. The CDR3 DNA reads TGCAGTGCTAGAGATCCTGGGGGCGCGGGGGAGCAGTACTTC. It encodes CSARDPGGAGEQYF.

V and J are TRBV28 and TRBJ2-1; D gene uncertain. V gave up 1 base and J gave up 0 bases, with 10 bases separating them. This CDR3 comprises 16 residues. CDR1 and CDR2 from the germline V gene are MDHEN and SYDVKM. The CDR3 DNA sequence: TGTGCCAGCAGTTTATTCGGCAGGCACTCCTACAATGAGCAGTTCTTC. Amino acid sequence: CASSLFGRHSYNEQFF.